The 27 T cell receptor beta chains below all came from one sample that was sequenced in a study of T-cell memory formation after mild COVID-19. Each CDR3 protein gets one entry after TCRdb re-called the 5' RACE reads with MiXCR. The table lists roughly 130,000 distinct CDR3 sequences, 16% of them singletons. Input material: PBMCs or a T cell subset sorted from them (not recorded which). These receptors were obtained from an adult woman who had mild COVID-19 (a few samples of this study predate the infection). Cell type and time point are not known.

The chain has TRBV15 and TRBJ1-1, with 9 nucleotides matching TRBD1. With V trimmed by 0 bases and J by 4 bases, 9 bases remained unmatched. Germline loops: CDR1 LNHNV, CDR2 YYDKDF (reference sequence). The CDR3 consists of 17 residues. CDR3 in amino acids: CATSRDWATGGSTEAFF. CDR3 nucleotide sequence: TGTGCCACCAGCAGAGATTGGGCGACAGGGGGGAGCACTGAAGCTTTCTTT. The full variable domain, with the rest looked up from reference TRBV15 and TRBJ1-1, is DAMVIQNPRYQVTQFGKPVTLSCSQTLNHNVMYWYQQKSSQAPKLLFHYYDKDFNNEADTPDNFQSRRPNTSFCFLDIRSPGLGDTAMYLCATSRDWATGGSTEAFFGQGTRLTVV.

The CDR3 protein is CASKELNEKLFF. The CDR3 coding sequence is TGCGCCAGCAAGGAGCTTAATGAAAAACTGTTTTTT. The genes are TRBV5-1 and TRBJ1-4; D is ambiguous. The germline V and J ends were trimmed by 6 bases and 4 bases, with 7 bases remaining between them. The germline V gene encodes CDR1 SGHRS and CDR2 YFSETQ. There are 12 residues in the CDR3.

This clonotype showed up just a few times. V and J are TRBV11-2 and TRBJ1-2; maybe TRBD1 (6 bases). The CDR3 totals 16 residues. Germline CDR1 SGHAT, CDR2 FQNNGV. Trimming removed 5 bases at V and 6 bases at J, with 22 bases between. The CDR3: CASSHRGPGSGDGYTF. CDR3 DNA sequence: TGTGCCAGCAGCCATCGGGGGCCAGGGTCCGGTGATGGCTACACCTTC. The full variable domain, in which reference TRBV11-2 and TRBJ1-2 provide the parts outside the CDR3, is EAGVAQSPRYKIIEKRQSVAFWCNPISGHATLYWYQQILGQGPKLLIQFQNNGVVDDSQLPKDRFSAERLKGVDSTLKIQPAKLEDSAVYLCASSHRGPGSGDGYTFGSGTRLTVV.

This chain uses TRBV12-3 or TRBV12-4 with TRBJ2-7; weak D call: TRBD1 (6 bases). CDR3 length equals 14 residues. The V and J ends lost 3 bases and 4 bases respectively, with 13 bases between them. CDR3 nucleotides: TGTGCCAGCAGTTTGCAGGGGTGGGGATACGAGCAGTACTTC. This codes for CASSLQGWGYEQYF.

This clonotype came up a few times. This chain uses TRBV4-1 with TRBJ2-5; D is possibly TRBD2 (6 bases). The germline V gene has CDR1 MGHRA and CDR2 YSYEKL. V gave up 1 base and J gave up 2 bases, with 14 bases separating them. This CDR3 spans 16 amino acids. The DNA of the CDR3 is TGCGCCAGCAGCCAAGGCTCTAGCGTTACACAAGAGACCCAGTACTTC. This encodes CASSQGSSVTQETQYF.

Written as DNA, the CDR3 is TGTGCCAGCAGCTTAGGAAGGTTGCCCCCTAACTATGGCTACACCTTC. The encoded protein is CASSLGRLPPNYGYTF. V and J are TRBV7-2 and TRBJ1-2; D gene ambiguous. The CDR3 loop spans 16 amino acids. V lost 1 base, J lost 0 bases, and 12 bases lay in between. The germline V gene has CDR1 SGHTA and CDR2 FQGNSA. The entire variable domain, with the rest obtained from reference TRBV7-2 and TRBJ1-2, is as follows: GAGVSQSPSNKVTEKGKDVELRCDPISGHTALYWYRQSLGQGLEFLIYFQGNSAPDKSGLPSDRFSAERTGGSVSTLTIQRTQQEDSAVYLCASSLGRLPPNYGYTFGSGTRLTVV.

The chain couples TRBV20-1 to TRBJ1-6; the match to TRBD1 covers 8 bases. CDR3 size: 15 residues. J lost 9 bases, V lost 7 bases, and 14 bases had no gene match. Germline values: CDR1 DFQATT, CDR2 SNEGSKA (reference sequence). Written as DNA, the CDR3 is TGCAGTGATAGCCCCTCGAGGGACAGGAGTTCACCCCTCCACTTT. Encoded protein: CSDSPSRDRSSPLHF.

This clonotype turned up a few times. V usage is TRBV20-1 and J usage is TRBJ2-5; 8 nucleotides agree with TRBD2. The CDR3 is 16 amino acids. V lost 0 bases to trimming and J lost 5 bases; unmatched junction nucleotides: 11. Germline CDR1 is DFQATT and CDR2 is SNEGSKA (reference sequence). CDR3 in DNA: TGCAGTGCTAGAGATTCTAGGAGCGGGAGAAGGGAGACCCAGTACTTC. It is translated as CSARDSRSGRRETQYF.

J is TRBJ2-2 and V is TRBV20-1; 9 positions agree with TRBD2. V shed 0 bases and J 4 bases; nucleotides not matched to a gene: 3. Germline V gene data show CDR1 as DFQATT and CDR2 as SNEGSKA (reference sequence). The CDR3 contains 15 residues. The CDR3 bases are TGCAGTGCTAGAGAAGCGGGGGGTTTCACCGGGGAGCTGTTTTTT. It specifies CSAREAGGFTGELFF.

V gene TRBV7-2 combines with J gene TRBJ2-7, with D perhaps matching TRBD1 (6 bases). The CDR3 covers 12 residues. V lost 8 bases and J lost 2, with 10 bases in between. The germline V gene has CDR1 SGHTA and CDR2 FQGNSA. In nucleotides, the CDR3 is TGTGCCAGCGTCAGGGGCGCCTACGAGCAGTACTTC. Its translation is CASVRGAYEQYF.

Here the CDR3 DNA reads TGCAGTGCCGGAGGTGGGACGAATGAAGCTTTCTTT. Protein sequence: CSAGGGTNEAFF. V gene TRBV20-1 combines with J gene TRBJ1-1, with a possible D match to TRBD1 (5 bases). The CDR3 has 12 residues. Germline CDR1 reads DFQATT; CDR2 reads SNEGSKA (reference sequence). Trimming pared 6 bases from V and 7 bases from J, leaving 15 bases between.

The chain combines TRBV5-5 with TRBJ2-2, with D perhaps TRBD1 (5 bases). The V end was cut by 0 bases, the J end by 4 bases, with 10 bases between. From germline, CDR1 is SGHKS and CDR2 YYEKEE (reference sequence). CDR3 length: 15 amino acids. CDR3 sequence: CASSLEGAGTGELFF. The CDR3 nucleotides are TGTGCCAGCAGCTTGGAAGGGGCCGGCACCGGGGAGCTGTTTTTT.

This clonotype was observed a few times. The chain links TRBV7-8 to TRBJ2-1, with a possible D match to TRBD1 (6 bases). V was trimmed by 5 bases and J by 6 bases, leaving 14 bases between them. This CDR3 is 14 amino acids long. Germline CDR1 SGHVS, CDR2 FQNEAQ. The DNA for the CDR3 is TGTGCCAGCAGCACCCGCATAGGGGGCAATGAGCAGTTCTTC. This encodes CASSTRIGGNEQFF.

For the CDR3, the DNA is TGCAGCGTCGACGCCCAGGGACTAGCACTCGGCTGGCAGTTCTTC. The encoded protein is CSVDAQGLALGWQFF. The chain couples TRBV29-1 to TRBJ2-1; TRBD2 aligns across 9 bases. The CDR3 spans 15 residues. Germline V gene sequence: CDR1 SQVTM, CDR2 ANQGSEA. V dropped 6 bases and J dropped 12; count of bases not matched to a gene: 18.

J is TRBJ1-1 and V is TRBV7-6; D call uncertain. Trimming took 1 base from V and 6 from J, leaving 6 bases between them. Germline CDR1 and CDR2: SGHVS and FNYEAQ. The CDR3 has 12 amino acids. CDR3 coding DNA: TGTGCCAGCAGCTTAGATGGCTCTGAAGCTTTCTTT. This codes for CASSLDGSEAFF.

This clonotype occurred a few times. This chain connects TRBV10-3 to TRBJ2-1, with 7 nucleotides matching TRBD2. The V gene's germline CDR1 is ENHRY and CDR2 SYGVKD. The junction had 6 bases not matched to a gene; V was cut back by 6 bases and J by 1 base. The CDR3 covers 15 residues. This CDR3 is CAIRDQRDSYNEQFF. The CDR3 coding sequence is TGTGCCATCAGAGATCAGCGGGATTCCTACAATGAGCAGTTCTTC.

The sample holds a few counts of this clonotype. J is TRBJ1-2 and V is TRBV29-1, with 7 bases fitting TRBD1. Germline V gene sequence: CDR1 SQVTM, CDR2 ANQGSEA. With 5 bases clipped from V and 8 bases from J, the junction kept 8 bases outside the gene matches. CDR3 length: 12 amino acids. The CDR3 DNA follows: TGCAGCGTTATTACAGGGGACGGAGGCTACACCTTC. Its translation is CSVITGDGGYTF.

The chain has TRBV7-9 and TRBJ2-3; no firm D call. Germline V gene data show CDR1 as SEHNR and CDR2 as FQNEAQ (reference sequence). Between the trimmed V and J ends, which lost 2 bases and 6 bases, there was a span of 9 bases. There are 13 residues in the CDR3. The CDR3 DNA sequence: TGTGCCAGCAGCTTATCCGGGCGGGATACGCAGTATTTT. This sequence encodes CASSLSGRDTQYF.

V is TRBV20-1 and J is TRBJ1-1; no reliable D call. V lost 7 bases to trimming and J lost 0 bases, with 9 bases between them. This CDR3 has 12 amino acids. Germline V gene lookup returns CDR1 DFQATT and CDR2 SNEGSKA (reference sequence). The CDR3: CSENSMNTEAFF. The CDR3, as DNA: TGCAGTGAGAACAGCATGAACACTGAAGCTTTCTTT.

J is TRBJ2-7 and V is TRBV9, with 9 positions matching TRBD2. With 1 base clipped from V and 1 base from J, the junction kept 9 bases outside the gene matches. The CDR3 is 17 amino acids. Germline V CDR1 and CDR2: SGDLS, YYNGEE. The CDR3 reads CASSVLAGEAGSYEQYF. The CDR3 DNA reads TGTGCCAGCAGCGTATTAGCGGGAGAGGCGGGGTCCTACGAGCAGTACTTC.

Here the CDR3 reads CASSFGTATVSTDTQYF. For the CDR3, the DNA is TGTGCCAGCAGCTTCGGGACTGCGACAGTGAGCACAGATACGCAGTATTTT. V usage is TRBV5-4 and J usage is TRBJ2-3; possibly TRBD2 for D (6 bases). The CDR3 runs to 17 residues. CDR1 SGHNT and CDR2 YYREEE come from the germline V gene (reference sequence). Deletions cut 2 bases from V and 0 bases from J, with 16 bases between.

In its sample, this clonotype was seen many times. The chain couples TRBV9 to TRBJ2-3; D ambiguous. With 0 bases removed from V and 0 bases from J, the gap between germline ends came to 8 bases. CDR3 length: 15 amino acids. From germline, CDR1 is SGDLS and CDR2 YYNGEE. This chain's CDR3 is CASSVGVTSTDTQYF. The CDR3 coding sequence is TGTGCCAGCAGCGTAGGGGTGACGAGCACAGATACGCAGTATTTT. Full variable domain (rest looked up from reference TRBV9 and TRBJ2-3): DSGVTQTPKHLITATGQRVTLRCSPRSGDLSVYWYQQSLDQGLQFLIQYYNGEERAKGNILERFSAQQFPDLHSELNLSSLELGDSALYFCASSVGVTSTDTQYFGPGTRLTVL.

This clonotype has just a few counts. The genes are TRBV12-3 or TRBV12-4 and TRBJ1-1; unclear D gene. CDR3 length equals 12 residues. The V and J ends lost 1 base and 7 bases respectively, with 7 bases between them. CDR3 coding DNA: TGTGCCAGCAGTTTAGTCCTGGGTGAAGCTTTCTTT. Translated: CASSLVLGEAFF.

CDR3 residues: CASSSTGSMNTEAFF. As DNA, the CDR3 is TGCGCCAGCAGCTCAACAGGGTCCATGAACACTGAAGCTTTCTTT. The chain carries TRBV5-1 and TRBJ1-1, with a weak D call TRBD1 (6 bases). The germline V gene encodes CDR1 SGHRS and CDR2 YFSETQ. Trimming stripped 3 bases from V and 0 bases from J, with 12 bases between. The CDR3 contains 15 residues.

The rearrangement links TRBV7-8 to TRBJ2-3; 10 bases map to TRBD2. The V gene end was trimmed by 5 bases and the J gene end by 7 bases; junction bases not matched to a gene: 15. Germline-derived CDR1 and CDR2 are SGHVS and FQNEAQ. The CDR3 length is 17 residues. The CDR3 protein is CASSRRPERGGIYTQYF. The DNA for the CDR3 is TGTGCCAGCAGCCGCCGTCCTGAGCGGGGGGGGATTTATACGCAGTATTTT. The full variable domain, in which reference TRBV7-8 and TRBJ2-3 provide the parts outside the CDR3, is GAGVSQSPRYKVAKRGQDVALRCDPISGHVSLFWYQQALGQGPEFLTYFQNEAQLDKSGLPSDRFFAERPEGSVSTLKIQRTQQEDSAVYLCASSRRPERGGIYTQYFGPGTRLTVL.

The V and J genes are TRBV29-1 and TRBJ1-2; 7 nucleotides agree with TRBD1. CDR1 and CDR2 (germline): SQVTM, ANQGSEA. V lost 7 bases, J lost 8 bases, and 7 bases stayed unmatched. CDR3 length: 11 amino acids. DNA of the CDR3: TGCAGCGCGGCGGGACAGAGGGGCTACACCTTC. This sequence encodes CSAAGQRGYTF.

This clonotype showed up just a few times. This chain joins TRBV10-3 and TRBJ2-3; D might be TRBD2 (6 bases). Deletions cut 0 bases from V and 3 bases from J, with 19 bases between. In germline, CDR1 is ENHRY, CDR2 SYGVKD. This CDR3 has 18 residues. The CDR3 nucleotides read TGTGCCATCAGTGAGTCGATTCTCCCCCGGAGGGTAACAGATACGCAGTATTTT. This gives the protein CAISESILPRRVTDTQYF.